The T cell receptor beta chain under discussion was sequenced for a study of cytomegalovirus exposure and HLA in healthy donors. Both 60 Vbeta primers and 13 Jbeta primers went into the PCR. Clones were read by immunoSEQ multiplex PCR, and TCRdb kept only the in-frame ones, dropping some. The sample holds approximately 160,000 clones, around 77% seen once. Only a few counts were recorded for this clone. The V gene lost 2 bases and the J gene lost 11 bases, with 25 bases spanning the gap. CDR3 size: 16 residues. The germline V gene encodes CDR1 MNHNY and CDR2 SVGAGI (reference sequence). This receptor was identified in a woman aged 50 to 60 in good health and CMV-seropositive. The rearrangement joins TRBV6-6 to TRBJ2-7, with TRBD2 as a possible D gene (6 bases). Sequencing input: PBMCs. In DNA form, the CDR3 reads TGTGCCAGCAGTTACCCCCCGGGGGTATCGGGTCTCACGGAGTACTTC. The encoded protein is CASSYPPGVSGLTEYF.